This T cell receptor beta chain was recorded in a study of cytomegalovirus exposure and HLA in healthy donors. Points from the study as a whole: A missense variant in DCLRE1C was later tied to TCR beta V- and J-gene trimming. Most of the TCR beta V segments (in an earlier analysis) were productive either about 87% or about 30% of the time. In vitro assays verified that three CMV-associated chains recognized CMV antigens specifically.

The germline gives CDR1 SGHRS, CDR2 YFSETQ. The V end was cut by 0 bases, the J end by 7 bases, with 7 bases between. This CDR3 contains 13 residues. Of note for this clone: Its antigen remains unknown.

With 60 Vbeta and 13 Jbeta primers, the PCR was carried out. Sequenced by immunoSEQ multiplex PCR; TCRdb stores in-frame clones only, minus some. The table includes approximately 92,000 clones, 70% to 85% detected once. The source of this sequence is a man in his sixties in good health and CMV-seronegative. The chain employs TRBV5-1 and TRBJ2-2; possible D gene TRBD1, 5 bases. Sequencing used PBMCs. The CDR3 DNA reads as TGCGCCAGCAGCTTGGAAAGGGGCGGGGAGCTGTTTTTT. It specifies CASSLERGGELFF. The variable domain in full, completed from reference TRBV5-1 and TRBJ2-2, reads KAGVTQTPRYLIKTRGQQVTLSCSPISGHRSVSWYQQTPGQGLQFLFEYFSETQRNKGNFPGRFSGRQFSNSRSEMNVSTLELGDSALYLCASSLERGGELFFGEGSRLTVL.